Following are 27 T cell receptor beta chains from one sample sequenced in a study of blood T cell repertoires in COVID-19. Sequenced by immunoSEQ multiplex PCR; TCRdb stores in-frame clones only, minus some. The repertoire holds about 300,000 clones, roughly 88% seen once, with around 1.5% in the top ten. The source material was peripheral blood. The receptors come from a woman aged 45-65 years with acute or convalescent COVID-19.

The genes are TRBV27 and TRBJ2-6; 8 bases match TRBD1. This CDR3 is built from 16 residues. Germline trimming cut 5 bases from V and 2 bases from J; bases unmatched to any gene: 5. CDR1 is MNHEY and CDR2 is SMNVEV in the germline V gene (reference sequence). The CDR3 sequence is CASSPPDRAGANVLTF. In nucleotides, the CDR3 is TGTGCCAGCAGTCCCCCGGACAGGGCTGGGGCCAACGTCCTGACTTTC. Together with reference TRBV27 and TRBJ2-6, the CDR3 gives the full variable domain: EAQVTQNPRYLITVTGKKLTVTCSQNMNHEYMSWYRQDPGLGLRQIYYSMNVEVTDKGDVPEGYKVSRKEKRNFPLILESPSPNQTSLYFCASSPPDRAGANVLTFGAGSRLTVL.

The chain is built from TRBV2 and TRBJ1-1; D may be TRBD1 (6 bases). The CDR3 runs to 14 residues. CDR1 SNHLY and CDR2 FYNNEI come from the germline V gene. The ends were cut back, 5 bases at V and 2 bases at J, with 12 bases in the middle. The chain's CDR3 is CASSKTDSNTEAFF. DNA of the CDR3: TGTGCCAGCAGTAAGACGGACAGCAACACTGAAGCTTTCTTT.

The rearrangement links TRBV2 to TRBJ2-7, with 10 nucleotides matching TRBD2. Germline CDR1 SNHLY, CDR2 FYNNEI. CDR3 length: 13 amino acids. V lost 10 bases to trimming and J lost 8 bases; unmatched junction nucleotides: 11. For the CDR3, the DNA is TGTGCCAATACCGGGACTAGCGTCGGACAGCAGTACTTC. Protein sequence: CANTGTSVGQQYF. Full variable domain (missing parts from reference TRBV2 and TRBJ2-7): EPEVTQTPSHQVTQMGQEVILRCVPISNHLYFYWYRQILGQKVEFLVSFYNNEISEKSEIFDDQFSVERPDGSNFTLKIRSTKLEDSAMYFCANTGTSVGQQYFGPGTRLTVT.

The rearrangement joins TRBV27 to TRBJ2-2; TRBD2 agrees at 7 bases. The V gene's germline CDR1 is MNHEY and CDR2 SMNVEV (reference sequence). The V and J ends lost 4 bases and 0 bases, in that order; junction bases with no gene match: 17. The CDR3 extends over 20 amino acids. In DNA form, the CDR3 reads TGTGCCAGCAGTTATGGGGGGGGAAACAGGTTTGCTGCGAACACCGGGGAGCTGTTTTTT. Protein sequence: CASSYGGGNRFAANTGELFF.

The rearrangement joins TRBV20-1 to TRBJ2-7, with a tentative D call TRBD2 (6 bases). V was cut by 3 bases and J by 10 bases, with 10 bases left in between. The germline gives CDR1 DFQATT, CDR2 SNEGSKA (reference sequence). This CDR3 is built from 10 residues. The DNA of the CDR3 is TGCAGTGCTAGCCGGCGGGAACAGTACTTC. It yields the protein CSASRREQYF.

The chain employs TRBV19 and TRBJ1-5; D is undetermined. Trimming took off 3 bases at V and 1 base at J, with 10 bases between the two ends. The CDR3 contains 15 residues. Looked up from germline, CDR1 is LNHDA and CDR2 is SQIVND (reference sequence). The CDR3 DNA sequence: TGTGCCAGTAGTATCCTCTGGCAGAGCAATCAGCCCCAGCATTTT. Its protein is CASSILWQSNQPQHF. Variable domain in full (rest from reference TRBV19 and TRBJ1-5): DGGITQSPKYLFRKEGQNVTLSCEQNLNHDAMYWYRQDPGQGLRLIYYSQIVNDFQKGDIAEGYSVSREKKESFPLTVTSAQKNPTAFYLCASSILWQSNQPQHFGDGTRLSIL.

The chain is built from TRBV3-1 (or the pseudogene TRBV3-2) and TRBJ2-2, with D hard to call. In germline, CDR1 is LGHDT, CDR2 YNNKEL (reference sequence). The length of the CDR3 is 13 residues. The V end was cut by 5 bases, the J end by 10 bases, with 14 bases between. As DNA, the CDR3 is TGTGCCAGCAGCGTTGCCCTACGGTCGGAGCTGTTTTTT. This sequence encodes CASSVALRSELFF.

The chain has TRBV28 and TRBJ1-1, with D uncertain. The CDR3 totals 12 residues. CDR1 is MDHEN, CDR2 SYDVKM, per germline. Trimming removed 7 bases from V and 1 base from J, with 7 bases in between. The CDR3 DNA sequence: TGTGCCAGCATTGGAGCGAACACTGAAGCTTTCTTT. It codes for CASIGANTEAFF.

In nucleotides, the CDR3 is TGTGCCAGCAGGGGGGGAGCCGGGACAGGGACCGGCTATGGCTACACCTTC. It is translated as CASRGGAGTGTGYGYTF. The chain is built from TRBV2 and TRBJ1-2; TRBD1 aligns across 9 bases. Germline V gene sequence: CDR1 SNHLY, CDR2 FYNNEI. This CDR3 region has 17 residues. Trimming removed 6 bases from V and 4 bases from J; junction bases left unmatched: 15.

CDR3 DNA: TGTGCCAGCAGCTTCCCCCGGGCTGGAAACACCATATATTTT. Its translation: CASSFPRAGNTIYF. V usage is TRBV11-2 and J usage is TRBJ1-3; no clear D. This CDR3 spans 14 amino acids. V lost 3 bases and J lost 2, with 8 bases in between. The germline CDR1 and CDR2 sequences are SGHAT and FQNNGV.

This clone was seen a few times. The chain is built from TRBV3-1 (or the pseudogene TRBV3-2) and TRBJ1-5, with D tentatively TRBD1 (6 bases). The CDR3 consists of 14 residues. CDR1 LGHDT and CDR2 YNNKEL come from the germline V gene (reference sequence). Trimming stripped 5 bases from V and 6 bases from J, with 14 bases between. The CDR3 loop reads CASSFGTYGQPQHF. Written as DNA, the CDR3 is TGTGCCAGCAGCTTCGGGACATATGGTCAGCCCCAGCATTTT.

The rearrangement uses TRBV5-1 and TRBJ2-7; 8 bases line up with TRBD1. This CDR3 has 14 residues. With 3 bases clipped from V and 5 bases from J, the junction kept 7 bases outside the gene matches. Germline V gene data show CDR1 as SGHRS and CDR2 as YFSETQ. The DNA for the CDR3 is TGCGCCAGCAGCTCACAGGGGGTTGCCGACGAGCAGTACTTC. Its translation is CASSSQGVADEQYF. The full variable domain, rest sourced from reference TRBV5-1 and TRBJ2-7, is KAGVTQTPRYLIKTRGQQVTLSCSPISGHRSVSWYQQTPGQGLQFLFEYFSETQRNKGNFPGRFSGRQFSNSRSEMNVSTLELGDSALYLCASSSQGVADEQYFGPGTRLTVT.

The chain carries TRBV4-1 and TRBJ2-7, with 8 bases identical to TRBD1. V was pared by 1 base and J by 2 bases, with 7 bases of the junction left unmatched. Looked up from germline, CDR1 is MGHRA and CDR2 is YSYEKL. The CDR3 loop spans 16 amino acids. The CDR3 spells CASSQVPTGGTYEQYF. The CDR3 DNA reads as TGCGCCAGCAGCCAAGTGCCTACAGGGGGTACCTACGAGCAGTACTTC.

The J gene is TRBJ2-5, the V gene TRBV7-2; D is unclear. This CDR3 has 14 residues. Germline values: CDR1 SGHTA, CDR2 FQGNSA. V was trimmed by 5 bases and J by 1 base, leaving 11 bases between them. In DNA form, the CDR3 reads TGTGCCAGCAGCCTAGACAATGCCCAAGAGACCCAGTACTTC. Translated: CASSLDNAQETQYF.

The V gene is TRBV27, the J gene TRBJ1-1; 8 bases match TRBD1. The CDR3 extends over 13 amino acids. Germline values: CDR1 MNHEY, CDR2 SMNVEV (reference sequence). Unmatched junction bases numbered 6, after V lost 4 bases and J lost 8 bases. DNA for the CDR3: TGTGCCAGCAGTTCCATCCGGGACAGGGAAGCTTTCTTT. Translation: CASSSIRDREAFF.

The chain has TRBV30 and TRBJ2-7, with 8 bases that match TRBD2. V lost 6 bases and J lost 6; bases outside the gene matches: 13. The CDR3 totals 14 residues. Germline V lookup: CDR1 GTSNPN, CDR2 SVGIG (reference sequence). The CDR3 region has the DNA TGTGCCTGTCGAGCGGGAGTAGCGCGGACCGAGCAGTACTTC. This encodes CACRAGVARTEQYF.

This chain joins TRBV5-1 and TRBJ1-3; 9 bases line up with TRBD1. This CDR3 comprises 15 residues. Germline CDR1 reads SGHRS; CDR2 reads YFSETQ. V lost 4 bases and J lost 4; bases outside the gene matches: 6. The CDR3 DNA reads as TGCGCCAGCAGCACAGGGGGCGCGGGAGGAAACACCATATATTTT. Its protein is CASSTGGAGGNTIYF.

The V and J genes are TRBV19 and TRBJ1-5; 8 nucleotides line up with TRBD1. This CDR3 spans 15 amino acids. J gave up 3 bases and V 5 bases, and 6 bases lay outside the gene matches. The germline V gene encodes CDR1 LNHDA and CDR2 SQIVND (reference sequence). In DNA form, the CDR3 reads TGTGCCAGTAGTGGACAGGGTTACCTCAATCAGCCCCAGCATTTT. This translates into CASSGQGYLNQPQHF.

The chain combines TRBV28 with TRBJ1-2, with 7 nucleotides matching TRBD1. The CDR3 totals 15 residues. Germline assignment: CDR1 MDHEN and CDR2 SYDVKM. With V trimmed by 5 bases and J by 1 base, 7 bases remained unmatched. The CDR3 bases are TGTGCCAGCAGTGCCCCAGGGACAGTTAACTATGGCTACACCTTC. It is translated as CASSAPGTVNYGYTF.

This clone was seen just once. The same CDR3 also results from other DNA sequences found in this sample. The chain is built from TRBV30 and TRBJ1-5, with a tentative D call TRBD1 (5 bases). CDR1 and CDR2 (germline): GTSNPN, SVGIG (reference sequence). V shed 2 bases and J shed 7 bases, with 12 bases lying between them. This CDR3 comprises 13 residues. The CDR3 DNA sequence: TGTGCCTGGAGTCTCGGGGGTGGCCAGCCCCAGCATTTT. Its protein is CAWSLGGGQPQHF.

The chain carries TRBV6-5 and TRBJ2-5; 7 positions match TRBD2. Germline CDR1 and CDR2: MNHEY and SVGAGI. The trim removed 0 bases at V and 5 bases at J, leaving 9 bases unmatched. The CDR3 contains 16 residues. The CDR3 DNA reads TGTGCCAGCAGTTACTCTTGGGCTAGCGGTCGGGAGACCCAGTACTTC. This encodes CASSYSWASGRETQYF.

V is TRBV5-1 and J is TRBJ1-2; 8 bases agree with TRBD1. J was trimmed by 1 base and V by 3 bases; bases with no gene match: 2. This CDR3 is built from 14 residues. CDR1 is SGHRS and CDR2 is YFSETQ in the germline V gene. The CDR3 reads CASSYTGGNYGYTF. The CDR3 region has the DNA TGCGCCAGCAGCTACACAGGGGGTAACTATGGCTACACCTTC.

V and J are TRBV28 and TRBJ2-1; D not resolved. This CDR3 has 12 residues. CDR1 is MDHEN, CDR2 SYDVKM, per germline. Trimming left V 4 bases short and J 4 bases short, with 5 bases between. CDR3 region: CASSSVYNEQFF. The CDR3 DNA sequence: TGTGCCAGCAGTTCAGTTTACAATGAGCAGTTCTTC.

The rearrangement links TRBV27 to TRBJ1-4; no definite D call. CDR1 MNHEY and CDR2 SMNVEV come from the germline V gene (reference sequence). V was pared by 2 bases and J by 6 bases, with 10 bases between. The CDR3 consists of 14 residues. Written as DNA, the CDR3 is TGTGCCAGCAGTTTAGAGGGTGGGGATGAAAAACTGTTTTTT. Translation gives CASSLEGGDEKLFF. Full variable domain (missing parts from reference TRBV27 and TRBJ1-4): EAQVTQNPRYLITVTGKKLTVTCSQNMNHEYMSWYRQDPGLGLRQIYYSMNVEVTDKGDVPEGYKVSRKEKRNFPLILESPSPNQTSLYFCASSLEGGDEKLFFGSGTQLSVL.

The V and J genes are TRBV7-2 and TRBJ2-7; 9 positions agree with TRBD2. There are 14 residues in the CDR3. Trimming cost V 3 bases and J 6 bases; bases outside gene matches: 6. Germline CDR1 is SGHTA and CDR2 is FQGNSA. The CDR3 spells CASSFAGGPGEQYF. CDR3 coding DNA: TGTGCCAGCAGCTTCGCGGGAGGGCCAGGCGAGCAGTACTTC.

V gene TRBV5-4 combines with J gene TRBJ2-2; TRBD2 aligns across 7 bases. V lost 4 bases to trimming and J lost 8 bases; unmatched junction nucleotides: 5. The germline CDR1 and CDR2 sequences are SGHNT and YYREEE (reference sequence). The CDR3 consists of 13 residues. CDR3 residues: CASSPGGFGELFF. The CDR3 region has the DNA TGTGCCAGCAGCCCCGGGGGGTTTGGGGAGCTGTTTTTT.

The chain uses TRBV4-1 and TRBJ2-2, with a possible D match to TRBD1 (6 bases). The length of the CDR3 is 16 residues. CDR1 is MGHRA, CDR2 YSYEKL, per germline. V lost 4 bases, J lost 6 bases, and 18 bases lay in between. The CDR3 nucleotides are TGCGCCAGCAGCCTACTAATCCTAGGGGGTTCCGGGGAGCTGTTTTTT. Its protein is CASSLLILGGSGELFF.